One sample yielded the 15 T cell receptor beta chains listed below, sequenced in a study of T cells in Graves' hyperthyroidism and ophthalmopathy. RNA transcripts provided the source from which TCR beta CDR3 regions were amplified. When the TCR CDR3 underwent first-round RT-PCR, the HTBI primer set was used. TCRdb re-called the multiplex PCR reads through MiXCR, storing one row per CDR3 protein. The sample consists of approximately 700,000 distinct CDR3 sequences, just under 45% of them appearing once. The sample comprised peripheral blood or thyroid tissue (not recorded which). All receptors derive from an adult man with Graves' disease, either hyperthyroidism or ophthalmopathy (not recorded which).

The CDR3 loop is CASKSLAQGINQPQHF. In DNA form, the CDR3 reads TGTGCCAGTAAATCCCTTGCACAGGGAATCAATCAGCCCCAGCATTTT. The chain recombines TRBV19 with TRBJ1-5; the D gene is possibly TRBD1 (6 bases). Per the germline V gene, CDR1 is LNHDA and CDR2 is SQIVND (reference sequence). The V gene lost 7 bases and the J gene lost 3 bases, with 19 bases spanning the gap. The CDR3 runs to 16 residues.

The CDR3 sequence: CASSDDRDRGSGANVLTF. The CDR3 region has the DNA TGTGCCAGCAGTGACGACCGGGACAGGGGCTCTGGGGCCAACGTCCTGACTTTC. V and J are TRBV2 and TRBJ2-6, with 10 nucleotides matching TRBD1. The germline gives CDR1 SNHLY, CDR2 FYNNEI. The CDR3 loop spans 18 amino acids. With V trimmed by 3 bases and J by 0 bases, 5 bases remained unmatched. Full variable domain (rest looked up from reference TRBV2 and TRBJ2-6): EPEVTQTPSHQVTQMGQEVILRCVPISNHLYFYWYRQILGQKVEFLVSFYNNEISEKSEIFDDQFSVERPDGSNFTLKIRSTKLEDSAMYFCASSDDRDRGSGANVLTFGAGSRLTVL.

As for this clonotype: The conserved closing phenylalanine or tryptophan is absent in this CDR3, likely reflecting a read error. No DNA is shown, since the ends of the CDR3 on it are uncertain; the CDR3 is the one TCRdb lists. The CDR3 is CATSGRDRGI. The rearrangement uses TRBV15 and TRBJ2-1; no DNA check was done on the table's D call, TRBD1. Germline values: CDR1 LNHNV, CDR2 YYDKDF (reference sequence). The CDR3 extends over 10 residues, inclusive of both ends.

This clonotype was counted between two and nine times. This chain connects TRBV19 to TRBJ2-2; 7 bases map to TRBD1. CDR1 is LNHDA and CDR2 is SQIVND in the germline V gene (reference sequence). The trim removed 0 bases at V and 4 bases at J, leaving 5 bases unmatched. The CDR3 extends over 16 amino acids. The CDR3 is CASSIDSGQFTGELFF. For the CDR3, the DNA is TGTGCCAGTAGTATAGACTCGGGACAGTTCACCGGGGAGCTGTTTTTT. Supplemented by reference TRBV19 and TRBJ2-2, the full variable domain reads DGGITQSPKYLFRKEGQNVTLSCEQNLNHDAMYWYRQDPGQGLRLIYYSQIVNDFQKGDIAEGYSVSREKKESFPLTVTSAQKNPTAFYLCASSIDSGQFTGELFFGEGSRLTVL.

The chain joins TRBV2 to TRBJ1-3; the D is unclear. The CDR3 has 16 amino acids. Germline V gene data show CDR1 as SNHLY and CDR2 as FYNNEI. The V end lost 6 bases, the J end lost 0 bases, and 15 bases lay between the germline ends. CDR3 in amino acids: CASRSELRPSGNTIYF. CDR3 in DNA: TGTGCCAGCAGATCGGAACTGAGGCCCTCTGGAAACACCATATATTTT.

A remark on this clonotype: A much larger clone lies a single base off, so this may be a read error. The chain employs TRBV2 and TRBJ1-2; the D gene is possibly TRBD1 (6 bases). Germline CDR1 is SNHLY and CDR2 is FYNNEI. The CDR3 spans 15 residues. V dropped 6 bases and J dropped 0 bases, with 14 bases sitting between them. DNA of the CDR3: TGTGCCAGCAGCTTGACAGGACCCGCTAACTATGGCTACACCTTC. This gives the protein CASSLTGPANYGYTF.

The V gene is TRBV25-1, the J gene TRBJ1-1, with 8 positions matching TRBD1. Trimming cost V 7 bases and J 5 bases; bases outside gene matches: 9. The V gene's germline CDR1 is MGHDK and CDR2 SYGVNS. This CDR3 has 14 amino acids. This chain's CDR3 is CASKTQGARTEAFF. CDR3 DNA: TGTGCCAGCAAAACCCAGGGGGCGCGTACTGAAGCTTTCTTT.

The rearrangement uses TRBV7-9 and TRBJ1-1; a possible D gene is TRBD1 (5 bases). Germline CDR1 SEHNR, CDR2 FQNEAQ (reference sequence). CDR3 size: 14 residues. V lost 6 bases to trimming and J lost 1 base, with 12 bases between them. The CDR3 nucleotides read TGTGCCAGCAGACCCCCGGGGCGGAACACTGAAGCTTTCTTT. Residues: CASRPPGRNTEAFF.

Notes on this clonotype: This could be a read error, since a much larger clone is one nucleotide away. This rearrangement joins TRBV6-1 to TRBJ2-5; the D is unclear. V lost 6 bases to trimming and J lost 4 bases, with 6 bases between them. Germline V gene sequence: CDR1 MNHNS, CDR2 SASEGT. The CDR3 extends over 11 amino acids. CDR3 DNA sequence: TGTGCCAGCAGGGACGGAGAGACCCAGTACTTC. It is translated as CASRDGETQYF.

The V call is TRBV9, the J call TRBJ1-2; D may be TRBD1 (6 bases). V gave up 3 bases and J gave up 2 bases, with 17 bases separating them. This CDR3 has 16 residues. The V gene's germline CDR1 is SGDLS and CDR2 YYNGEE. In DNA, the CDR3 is TGTGCCAGCAGCGCGGACGGCGGGACAATCAACTATGGCTACACCTTC. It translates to CASSADGGTINYGYTF.

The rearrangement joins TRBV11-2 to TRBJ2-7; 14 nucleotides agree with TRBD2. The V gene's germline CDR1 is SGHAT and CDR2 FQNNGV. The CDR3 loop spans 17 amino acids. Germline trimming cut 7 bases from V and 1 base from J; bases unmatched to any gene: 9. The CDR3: CASTIGTSGGLSYEQYF. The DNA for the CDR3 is TGTGCCAGCACCATCGGGACTAGCGGGGGTCTTTCCTACGAGCAGTACTTC.

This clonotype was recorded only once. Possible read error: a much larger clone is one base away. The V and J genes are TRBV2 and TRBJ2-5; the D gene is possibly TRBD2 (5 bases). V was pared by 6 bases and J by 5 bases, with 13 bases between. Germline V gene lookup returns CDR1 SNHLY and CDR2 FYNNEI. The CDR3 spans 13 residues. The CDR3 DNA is TGTGCCAGCAGGCGCAGCGGTAGGGAGACCCAGTACTTC. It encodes CASRRSGRETQYF. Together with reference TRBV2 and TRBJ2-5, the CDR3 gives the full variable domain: EPEVTQTPSHQVTQMGQEVILRCVPISNHLYFYWYRQILGQKVEFLVSFYNNEISEKSEIFDDQFSVERPDGSNFTLKIRSTKLEDSAMYFCASRRSGRETQYFGPGTRLLVL.

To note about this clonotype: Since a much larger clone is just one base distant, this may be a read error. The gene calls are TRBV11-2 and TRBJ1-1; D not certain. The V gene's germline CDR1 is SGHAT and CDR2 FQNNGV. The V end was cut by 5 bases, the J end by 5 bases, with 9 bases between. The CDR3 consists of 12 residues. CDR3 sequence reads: CASSIAQTEAFF. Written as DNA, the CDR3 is TGTGCCAGCAGCATAGCGCAAACTGAAGCTTTCTTT.

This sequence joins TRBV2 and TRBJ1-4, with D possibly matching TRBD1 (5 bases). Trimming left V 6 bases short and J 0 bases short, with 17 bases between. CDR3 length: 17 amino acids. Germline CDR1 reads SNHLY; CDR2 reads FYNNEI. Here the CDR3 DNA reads TGTGCCAGCAGGCGCTTAGGGACGCCCGCAACTAATGAAAAACTGTTTTTT. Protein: CASRRLGTPATNEKLFF.

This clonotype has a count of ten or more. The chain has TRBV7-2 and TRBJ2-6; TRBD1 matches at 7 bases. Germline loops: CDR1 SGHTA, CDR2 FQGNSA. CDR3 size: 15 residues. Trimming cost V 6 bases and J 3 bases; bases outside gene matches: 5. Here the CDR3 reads CASRSTGFGANVLTF. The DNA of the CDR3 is TGTGCCAGCAGGTCGACAGGGTTTGGGGCCAACGTCCTGACTTTC. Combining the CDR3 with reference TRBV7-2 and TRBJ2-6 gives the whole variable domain GAGVSQSPSNKVTEKGKDVELRCDPISGHTALYWYRQSLGQGLEFLIYFQGNSAPDKSGLPSDRFSAERTGGSVSTLTIQRTQQEDSAVYLCASRSTGFGANVLTFGAGSRLTVL.